Following are 27 T cell receptor beta chains from one sample sequenced in a study of control samples from healthy donors and cancer patients (TCRdb year 2020). The library was made by the immunoSEQ multiplex PCR assay. TCRdb retrieved this table from immuneACCESS and kept in-frame rearrangements only. Not all clones are present; in checked studies, unresolved V genes account for under half, and no reason is known for the remainder. The sample data list tens of thousands of clones, and approximately 90% of these were observed just once. More than 5.5% of the sample is in the top ten clones. Material: blood. Receptors originate from a woman between 45 and 60 years old in good health.

The chain combines TRBV9 with TRBJ2-3, with D perhaps TRBD1 (5 bases). The germline CDR1 and CDR2 sequences are SGDLS and YYNGEE. The CDR3 totals 15 residues. V shed 0 bases and J shed 2 bases, with 10 bases lying between them. The CDR3: CASSVDDSSTDTQYF. DNA for the CDR3: TGTGCCAGCAGCGTAGATGACAGCTCCACAGATACGCAGTATTTT. Full variable domain (remainder filled in from reference TRBV9 and TRBJ2-3): DSGVTQTPKHLITATGQRVTLRCSPRSGDLSVYWYQQSLDQGLQFLIQYYNGEERAKGNILERFSAQQFPDLHSELNLSSLELGDSALYFCASSVDDSSTDTQYFGPGTRLTVL.

This clone appeared a single time. The V gene is TRBV2, the J gene TRBJ2-7; TRBD2 might be the D (5 bases). The CDR3 has 13 residues. The V gene lost 5 bases and the J gene lost 7 bases, with 15 bases spanning the gap. CDR1 SNHLY and CDR2 FYNNEI come from the germline V gene. CDR3 nucleotide sequence: TGTGCCAGCAGTCCGGGGATCTCTAGGGAGCAGTACTTC. Its translation: CASSPGISREQYF.

The J gene is TRBJ2-2, the V gene TRBV9, with 8 bases fitting TRBD2. The CDR3 loop spans 16 amino acids. Trimming took 3 bases from V and 2 from J; bases not matched to a gene: 6. Germline V gene lookup returns CDR1 SGDLS and CDR2 YYNGEE. The CDR3 bases are TGTGCCAGCAGCGCCAGGCGGGGGGCAAACACCGGGGAGCTGTTTTTT. It encodes CASSARRGANTGELFF.

V and J are TRBV12-5 and TRBJ2-7, with D unclear. Germline V gene lookup returns CDR1 LGHNT and CDR2 FRNRAP. Trimming took off 4 bases at V and 0 bases at J, with 10 bases between the two ends. The CDR3 runs 14 residues. The CDR3 DNA follows: TGTGCTAGTGGTTATGGGGATAGCTCCTACGAGCAGTACTTC. Encoded protein: CASGYGDSSYEQYF.

This chain connects TRBV28 to TRBJ1-3; D is possibly TRBD1 (5 bases). The CDR3 is 14 amino acids. CDR1 is MDHEN, CDR2 SYDVKM, per germline. Between the trimmed V and J ends, which lost 7 bases and 0 bases, there was a span of 10 bases. The CDR3 sequence: CASIPGLSGNTIYF. The CDR3, as DNA: TGTGCCAGCATCCCGGGGCTCTCTGGAAACACCATATATTTT.

This chain uses TRBV2 with TRBJ1-1; 8 bases are shared with TRBD1. V lost 4 bases and J lost 6; bases outside the gene matches: 7. Germline lookup yields CDR1 SNHLY and CDR2 FYNNEI. The CDR3 has 14 residues. CDR3 protein: CASSVLSDRAEAFF. The CDR3 DNA reads as TGTGCCAGCAGTGTACTTTCGGACAGGGCTGAAGCTTTCTTT.

The V call is TRBV15, the J call TRBJ1-4; no firm D call. Germline CDR1 and CDR2: LNHNV and YYDKDF (reference sequence). The CDR3 spans 15 residues. V gave up 2 bases and J gave up 3 bases, with 10 bases separating them. CDR3 protein: CATSRLRSPNEKLFF. DNA of the CDR3: TGTGCCACCAGCAGACTCAGGAGCCCTAATGAAAAACTGTTTTTT.

The chain employs TRBV5-1 and TRBJ2-3; a possible D gene is TRBD2 (6 bases). This CDR3 region has 13 residues. The germline CDR1 and CDR2 sequences are SGHRS and YFSETQ. Trimming left V 4 bases short and J 4 bases short, with 10 bases between. This CDR3 is CASSPTSSDTQYF. The CDR3 DNA reads TGCGCCAGCAGCCCGACTAGTTCAGATACGCAGTATTTT.

The chain couples TRBV7-2 to TRBJ2-1; D could derive from TRBD1 or TRBD2 (5 bases each). Germline CDR1 and CDR2: SGHTA and FQGNSA. CDR3 length: 13 amino acids. V lost 5 bases and J 5 bases, leaving 10 bases between the germline ends. CDR3 residues: CASSLGRHNEQFF. The CDR3 DNA sequence: TGTGCCAGCAGCCTGGGACGACACAATGAGCAGTTCTTC.

The chain employs TRBV19 and TRBJ1-5; the match to TRBD1 covers 7 bases. Germline CDR1 reads LNHDA; CDR2 reads SQIVND (reference sequence). The CDR3 consists of 14 residues. The J segment lost 0 bases and the V segment lost 8 bases, leaving 4 bases of the junction unmatched. The CDR3 region is CASQDRNSNQPQHF. CDR3 DNA: TGTGCCAGTCAGGACAGGAATAGCAATCAGCCCCAGCATTTT.

The rearrangement uses TRBV21-1 and TRBJ2-2. TRBV21-1 is annotated as a pseudogene. The CDR3 is made up of 13 amino acids. The CDR3 sequence is CASGWGFTGELFF. Here the CDR3 DNA reads TGTGCCAGCGGCTGGGGGTTCACCGGGGAGCTGTTTTTT.

The V and J genes are TRBV5-1 and TRBJ1-1, with 8 bases lining up with TRBD1. Germline CDR1 is SGHRS and CDR2 is YFSETQ. The CDR3 totals 14 residues. V was pared by 4 bases and J by 1 base, with 3 bases of the junction left unmatched. The CDR3 DNA reads TGCGCCAGCAGCCCCGGGACAGGGAACACTGAAGCTTTCTTT. This codes for CASSPGTGNTEAFF. Variable domain in full (rest from reference TRBV5-1 and TRBJ1-1): KAGVTQTPRYLIKTRGQQVTLSCSPISGHRSVSWYQQTPGQGLQFLFEYFSETQRNKGNFPGRFSGRQFSNSRSEMNVSTLELGDSALYLCASSPGTGNTEAFFGQGTRLTVV.

This chain connects TRBV6-6 to TRBJ1-3; tentatively, D is TRBD1 (5 bases). The germline V gene encodes CDR1 MNHNY and CDR2 SVGAGI (reference sequence). The V end lost 6 bases, the J end lost 2 bases, and 14 bases lay between the germline ends. The CDR3 length is 15 residues. CDR3 amino acids: CASRPTQGTGNTIYF. In DNA, the CDR3 is TGTGCCAGCAGGCCGACTCAGGGCACTGGAAACACCATATATTTT.

For this clone: Additional DNA sequences in this sample encode the identical CDR3. The chain recombines TRBV6-1 with TRBJ1-5; perhaps TRBD1 as D (6 bases). The CDR3 is 15 residues long. Trimming pared 3 bases from V and 7 bases from J, leaving 16 bases between. Germline V gives CDR1 MNHNS, CDR2 SASEGT. CDR3 nucleotides: TGTGCCAGCAGTGAGGACAGACCGACCTGGCAGCCCCAGCATTTT. Translating gives CASSEDRPTWQPQHF.

The rearrangement links TRBV7-2 to TRBJ1-6; D perhaps matches TRBD1 (5 bases). The V end lost 5 bases, the J end lost 9 bases, and 11 bases lay between the germline ends. Germline V CDR1 and CDR2: SGHTA, FQGNSA. This CDR3 spans 13 amino acids. CDR3 DNA: TGTGCCAGCAGCCCTTGGGGCATTTCACCCCTCCACTTT. Its translation: CASSPWGISPLHF.

The J gene is TRBJ2-7, the V gene TRBV2, with D perhaps TRBD1 (6 bases). Germline V gene sequence: CDR1 SNHLY, CDR2 FYNNEI. The V end was cut by 5 bases, the J end by 0 bases, with 11 bases between. The CDR3 runs to 14 residues. DNA of the CDR3: TGTGCCAGCAGTCGGGACACGGACTCCTACGAGCAGTACTTC. The encoded protein is CASSRDTDSYEQYF.

This sequence joins TRBV7-9 and TRBJ2-3; 8 positions agree with TRBD1. Germline V gene lookup returns CDR1 SEHNR and CDR2 FQNEAQ (reference sequence). J lost 6 bases, V lost 0 bases, and 5 bases had no gene match. The CDR3 has 15 residues. The CDR3 DNA reads TGTGCCAGCAGCTTAGCAGGACAGGGAGTTGATACGCAGTATTTT. Amino acids: CASSLAGQGVDTQYF. Drawing the rest from reference TRBV7-9 and TRBJ2-3, the complete variable domain is DTGVSQNPRHKITKRGQNVTFRCDPISEHNRLYWYRQTLGQGPEFLTYFQNEAQLEKSRLLSDRFSAERPKGSFSTLEIQRTEQGDSAMYLCASSLAGQGVDTQYFGPGTRLTVL.

The chain has TRBV7-8 and TRBJ2-3, with D perhaps given as TRBD1 or TRBD2 (5 bases each). V lost 5 bases and J 5 bases, leaving 20 bases between the germline ends. Germline V gives CDR1 SGHVS, CDR2 FQNEAQ. The CDR3 loop spans 16 amino acids. This CDR3 reads CASSLMQRQGGDTQYF. Here the CDR3 DNA reads TGTGCCAGCAGCCTAATGCAGCGGCAGGGTGGAGATACGCAGTATTTT.

This sequence joins TRBV27 and TRBJ2-6, with D perhaps TRBD1 or TRBD2 (5 bases each). The CDR3 has 18 amino acids. Trimming cost V 5 bases and J 0 bases, with 17 bases left between them. Germline loops: CDR1 MNHEY, CDR2 SMNVEV (reference sequence). The CDR3 loop reads CASSLRGTGSSGANVLTF. The CDR3 nucleotides read TGTGCCAGCAGTCTTAGAGGGACGGGTTCCTCTGGGGCCAACGTCCTGACTTTC.

The rearrangement uses TRBV6-5 and TRBJ1-2, with D uncertain. Trimming took 6 bases from V and 4 from J, leaving 12 bases between them. CDR1 is MNHEY, CDR2 SVGAGI, per germline. This CDR3 contains 13 residues. The DNA for the CDR3 is TGTGCCAGCAGGCGGGATAGGGTCTATGGCTACACCTTC. It codes for CASRRDRVYGYTF.

The chain is built from TRBV9 and TRBJ2-2; TRBD2 matches at 10 bases. The CDR3 runs to 15 residues. Germline CDR1 and CDR2: SGDLS and YYNGEE. V lost 4 bases, J lost 6 bases, and 6 bases stayed unmatched. CDR3 region: CASSPRLAGSGELFF. CDR3 bases: TGTGCCAGCAGCCCTAGACTAGCGGGCTCCGGGGAGCTGTTTTTT.

V gene TRBV24-1 combines with J gene TRBJ2-3; 7 bases fit TRBD1. From germline, CDR1 is KGHDR and CDR2 SFDVKD. The junction had 1 base not matched to a gene; V was cut back by 0 bases and J by 2 bases. This CDR3 spans 15 amino acids. Here the CDR3 DNA reads TGTGCCACCAGTGATTTGGGGACAGACACAGATACGCAGTATTTT. This gives the protein CATSDLGTDTDTQYF.

This rearrangement joins TRBV24-1 to TRBJ1-4; D remains unclear. Between the trimmed V and J ends, which lost 7 bases and 3 bases, there was a span of 5 bases. Germline V lookup: CDR1 KGHDR, CDR2 SFDVKD. This CDR3 comprises 12 residues. The CDR3 spells CATSDPNEKLFF. In DNA, the CDR3 is TGTGCCACCAGCGATCCTAATGAAAAACTGTTTTTT.

V is TRBV6-5 and J is TRBJ1-5; tentative D call: TRBD1 (6 bases). Germline CDR1 MNHEY, CDR2 SVGAGI. V lost 6 bases, J lost 12 bases, and 12 bases lay in between. The CDR3 has 11 amino acids. The CDR3 spells CASRAGVFQHF. In DNA, the CDR3 is TGTGCCAGCAGAGCAGGGGTGTTCCAGCATTTT.

The chain recombines TRBV5-4 with TRBJ1-4; D is undetermined. The germline V gene has CDR1 SGHNT and CDR2 YYREEE (reference sequence). This CDR3 is built from 13 residues. Trimming stripped 2 bases from V and 6 bases from J, with 8 bases between. This CDR3 is CASSFFRDEKLFF. Here the CDR3 DNA reads TGTGCCAGCAGCTTTTTCCGAGATGAAAAACTGTTTTTT.

The chain carries TRBV12-5 and TRBJ1-5; 9 nucleotides match TRBD1. The ends lost 6 bases at V and 7 bases at J; junction bases unmatched: 10. Germline CDR1 is LGHNT and CDR2 is FRNRAP. This CDR3 comprises 15 residues. CDR3 DNA sequence: TGTGCTAGTGGAGGGGGACAGGGTGAAAAACAGCCCCAGCATTTT. Amino acid sequence: CASGGGQGEKQPQHF.

The rearrangement joins TRBV12-5 to TRBJ2-2, with TRBD1 matching over 7 bases. Germline V gene lookup returns CDR1 LGHNT and CDR2 FRNRAP. This CDR3 region has 13 residues. V shed 6 bases, J shed 7 bases, and the junction held 5 bases outside the gene matches. The CDR3 DNA reads TGTGCTAGTGGCCTGACAGGGCTCGGGGAGCTGTTTTTT. This translates into CASGLTGLGELFF.